This T cell receptor (beta chain) was identified in a study of CXCR3-negative and CXCR3-positive naive CD8 T cells. Study-wide results and caveats: Greater hydrophobicity was found in TRB CDR3s of CXCR3-positive naive cells than of CXCR3-negative naive cells.

In regard to this clonotype: What it recognizes is unknown.

Preparation of TRB cDNA libraries relied on 5' RACE carrying UMI labels. TCRdb processed the 5' RACE reads again and assigns one entry to each CDR3 protein, with no DNA. The sample has some 120,000 distinct CDR3 sequences, and its top ten clones hold roughly 0.6%. This CDR3 comprises 16 residues. The germline V gene encodes CDR1 MGHDK and CDR2 SYGVNS. The receptor's source is a human donor in good health. Some clones in this sample may be carry-over from other donors' samples. The chain carries TRBV25-1 and TRBJ2-1; TCRdb gives TRBD1 as the D gene, but with no DNA this cannot be confirmed. Sequencing was done on a sample of naive CXCR3+ CD8+ T cells from blood. Subset here: CD45RO-CCR7+CD27+CD95- naive CD8+ T cells expressing CXCR3 (TNR3+). The CDR3 is CASSAPDRERNNEQFF.